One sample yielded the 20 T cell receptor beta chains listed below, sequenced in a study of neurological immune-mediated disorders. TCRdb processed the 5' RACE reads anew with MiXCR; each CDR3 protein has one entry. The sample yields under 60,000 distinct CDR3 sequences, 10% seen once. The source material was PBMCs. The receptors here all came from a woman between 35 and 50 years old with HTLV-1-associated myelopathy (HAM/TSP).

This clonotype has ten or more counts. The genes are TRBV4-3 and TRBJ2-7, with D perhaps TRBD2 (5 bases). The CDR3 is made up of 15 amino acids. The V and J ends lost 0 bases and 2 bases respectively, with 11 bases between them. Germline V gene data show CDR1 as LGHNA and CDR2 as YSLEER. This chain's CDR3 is CASSQDPGRAYEQYF. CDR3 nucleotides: TGCGCCAGCAGCCAAGACCCGGGAAGAGCCTACGAGCAGTACTTC.

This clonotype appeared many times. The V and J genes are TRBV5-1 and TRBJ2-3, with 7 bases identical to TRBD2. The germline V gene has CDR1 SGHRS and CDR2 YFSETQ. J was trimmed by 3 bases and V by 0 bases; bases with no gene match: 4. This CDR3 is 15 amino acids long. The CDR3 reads CASSLVGGGTDTQYF. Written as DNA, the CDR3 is TGCGCCAGCAGCTTGGTCGGCGGGGGAACAGATACGCAGTATTTT.

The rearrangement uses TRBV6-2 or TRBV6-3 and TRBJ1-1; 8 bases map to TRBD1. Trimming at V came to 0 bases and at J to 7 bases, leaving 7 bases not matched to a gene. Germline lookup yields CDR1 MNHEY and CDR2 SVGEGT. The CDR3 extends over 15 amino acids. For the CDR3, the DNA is TGTGCCAGCAGTTACTCCGGACAGGGTGTTAGTGAAGCTTTCTTT. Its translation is CASSYSGQGVSEAFF.

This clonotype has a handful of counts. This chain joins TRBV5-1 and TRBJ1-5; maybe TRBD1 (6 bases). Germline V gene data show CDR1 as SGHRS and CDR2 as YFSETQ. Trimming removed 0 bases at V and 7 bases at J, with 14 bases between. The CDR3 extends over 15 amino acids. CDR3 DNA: TGCGCCAGCAGCTTGGAATCAGGGGAGGGACAGCCCCAGCATTTT. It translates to CASSLESGEGQPQHF.

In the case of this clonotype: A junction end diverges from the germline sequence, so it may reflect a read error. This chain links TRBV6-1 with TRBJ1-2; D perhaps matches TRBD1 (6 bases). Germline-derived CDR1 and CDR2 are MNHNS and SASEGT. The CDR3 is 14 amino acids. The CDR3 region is CTSSAQDRTYGYTF. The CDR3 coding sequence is TGTACCAGCAGTGCCCAGGACAGAACTTATGGCTACACCTTC.

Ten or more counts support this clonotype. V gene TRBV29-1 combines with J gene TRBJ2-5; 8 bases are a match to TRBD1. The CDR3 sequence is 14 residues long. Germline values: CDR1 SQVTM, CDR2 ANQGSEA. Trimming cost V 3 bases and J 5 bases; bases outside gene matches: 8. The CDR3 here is CSVDPGQGDETQYF. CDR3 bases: TGCAGCGTTGATCCAGGACAGGGTGACGAGACCCAGTACTTC. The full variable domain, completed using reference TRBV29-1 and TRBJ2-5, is SAVISQKPSRDICQRGTSLTIQCQVDSQVTMMFWYRQQPGQSLTLIATANQGSEATYESGFVIDKFPISRPNLTFSTLTVSNMSPEDSSIYLCSVDPGQGDETQYFGPGTRLLVL.

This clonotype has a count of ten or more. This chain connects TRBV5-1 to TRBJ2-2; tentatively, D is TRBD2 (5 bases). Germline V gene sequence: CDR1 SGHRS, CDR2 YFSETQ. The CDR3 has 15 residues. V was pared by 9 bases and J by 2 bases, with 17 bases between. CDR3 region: CATKAGDLNTGELFF. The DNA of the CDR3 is TGCGCCACAAAGGCCGGGGATTTAAACACCGGGGAGCTGTTTTTT.

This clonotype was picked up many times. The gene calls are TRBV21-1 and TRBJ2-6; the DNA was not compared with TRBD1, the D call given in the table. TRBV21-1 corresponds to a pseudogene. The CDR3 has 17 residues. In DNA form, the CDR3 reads TGTGCCAGCAGCGCCCGGGACGGACGCTCTGGGGCCAACGTCCTGACTTTC. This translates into CASSARDGRSGANVLTF.

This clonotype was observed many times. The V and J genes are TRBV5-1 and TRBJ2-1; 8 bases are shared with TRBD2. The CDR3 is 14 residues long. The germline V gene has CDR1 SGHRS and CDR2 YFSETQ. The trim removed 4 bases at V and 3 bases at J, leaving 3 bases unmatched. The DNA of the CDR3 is TGCGCCAGCAGCCCGGGGGGGGGCTACAATGAGCAGTTCTTC. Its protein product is CASSPGGGYNEQFF.

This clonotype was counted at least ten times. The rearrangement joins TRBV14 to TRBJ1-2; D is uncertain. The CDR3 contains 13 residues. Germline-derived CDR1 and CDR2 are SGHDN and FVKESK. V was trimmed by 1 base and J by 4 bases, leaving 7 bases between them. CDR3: CASSQVETYGYTF. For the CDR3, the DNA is TGTGCCAGCAGCCAAGTGGAAACCTATGGCTACACCTTC.

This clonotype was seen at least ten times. The CDR3 nucleotides read TGTGCCAGCAGCGGGGACAAAAACTACGAGCAGTACTTC. It is translated as CASSGDKNYEQYF. J is TRBJ2-7 and V is TRBV13, with D maybe TRBD1 (6 bases). The CDR3 loop spans 13 amino acids. The germline V gene encodes CDR1 PRHDT and CDR2 FYEKMQ (reference sequence). V was trimmed by 5 bases and J by 3 bases, leaving 11 bases between them.

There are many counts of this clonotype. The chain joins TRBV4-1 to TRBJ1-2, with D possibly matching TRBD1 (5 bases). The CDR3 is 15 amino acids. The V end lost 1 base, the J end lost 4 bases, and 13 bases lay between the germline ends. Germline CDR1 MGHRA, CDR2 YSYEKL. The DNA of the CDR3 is TGCGCCAGCAGCCAAGCCCTTCAGGGCGGCTATGGCTACACCTTC. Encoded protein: CASSQALQGGYGYTF.

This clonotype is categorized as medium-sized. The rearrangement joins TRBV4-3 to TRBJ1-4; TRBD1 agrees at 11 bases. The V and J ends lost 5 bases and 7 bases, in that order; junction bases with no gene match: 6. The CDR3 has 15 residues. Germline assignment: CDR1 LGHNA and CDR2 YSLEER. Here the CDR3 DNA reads TGCGCCAGCAGCAGAGGACAGGGGGCTGGTGAAAAACTGTTTTTT. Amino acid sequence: CASSRGQGAGEKLFF.

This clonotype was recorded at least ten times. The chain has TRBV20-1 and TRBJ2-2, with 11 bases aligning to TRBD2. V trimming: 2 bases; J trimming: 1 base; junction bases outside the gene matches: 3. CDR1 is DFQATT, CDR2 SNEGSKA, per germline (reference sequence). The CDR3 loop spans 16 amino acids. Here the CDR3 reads CSARTGLAGNTGELFF. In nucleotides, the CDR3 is TGCAGTGCTAGAACTGGACTAGCGGGGAACACCGGGGAGCTGTTTTTT.

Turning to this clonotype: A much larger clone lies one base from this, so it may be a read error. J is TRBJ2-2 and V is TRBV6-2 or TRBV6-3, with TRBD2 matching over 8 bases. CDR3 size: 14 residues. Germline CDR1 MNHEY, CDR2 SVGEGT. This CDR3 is CDSRSRGGSGELFF. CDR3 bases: TGTGACAGCAGGTCACGCGGGGGGTCCGGGGAGCTGTTTTTT.

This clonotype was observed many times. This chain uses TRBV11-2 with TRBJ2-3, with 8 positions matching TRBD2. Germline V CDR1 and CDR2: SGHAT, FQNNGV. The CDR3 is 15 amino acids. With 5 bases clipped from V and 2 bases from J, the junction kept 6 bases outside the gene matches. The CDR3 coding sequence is TGTGCCAGCAGCCCTTTAGCGGGACCCACAGATACGCAGTATTTT. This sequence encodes CASSPLAGPTDTQYF.

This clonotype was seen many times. CDR3 amino acids: CSASARANQPQHF. In DNA, the CDR3 is TGCAGTGCTAGTGCCCGGGCCAATCAGCCCCAGCATTTT. The chain recombines TRBV20-1 with TRBJ1-5; D gene uncertain. The CDR3 covers 13 residues. The V and J ends lost 3 bases and 3 bases respectively, with 9 bases between them. CDR1 is DFQATT, CDR2 SNEGSKA, per germline (reference sequence).

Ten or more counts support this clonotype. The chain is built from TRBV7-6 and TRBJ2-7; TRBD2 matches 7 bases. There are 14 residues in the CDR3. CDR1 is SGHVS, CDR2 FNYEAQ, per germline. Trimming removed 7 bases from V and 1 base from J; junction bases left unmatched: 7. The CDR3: CASTNLGGSYEQYF. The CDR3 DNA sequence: TGTGCCAGCACCAATCTGGGGGGGTCCTACGAGCAGTACTTC.

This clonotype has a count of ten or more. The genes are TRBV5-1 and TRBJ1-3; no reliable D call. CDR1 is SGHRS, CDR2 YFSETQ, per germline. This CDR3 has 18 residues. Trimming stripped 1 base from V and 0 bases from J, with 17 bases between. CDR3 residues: CASSLRSAILGSGNTIYF. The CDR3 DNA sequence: TGCGCCAGCAGCTTGAGATCGGCGATACTCGGCTCTGGAAACACCATATATTTT.

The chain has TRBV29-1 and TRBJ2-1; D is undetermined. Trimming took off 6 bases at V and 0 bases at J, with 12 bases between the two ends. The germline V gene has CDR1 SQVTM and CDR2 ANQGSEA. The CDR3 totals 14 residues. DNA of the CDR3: TGCAGCGTGACGTTGTTGAGCTCCTACAATGAGCAGTTCTTC. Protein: CSVTLLSSYNEQFF.